This TCR beta chain was obtained from a study of blood T cell repertoires in COVID-19. Study overall: Material from acute and convalescent COVID-19 was sourced from the United States, Italy and Spain. The cDNA or gDNA used as material had been derived from T cells, B-cell-depleted T cells, or PBMCs.

Germline values: CDR1 MNHEY, CDR2 SMNVEV (reference sequence). J was trimmed by 5 bases and V by 4 bases; bases with no gene match: 6. The CDR3 runs 14 residues. Authors' methods: Amplified reference gene primers provided the basis for estimating nucleated cell counts. The assay was immunoSEQ multiplex PCR, and TCRdb's table has in-frame clones only and misses some. V, J and clone size reflect that table, while D and trimming were determined from the DNA. The sample consists of some 140,000 clones, 78% of them appearing once. This TCR derives from a man aged 60-69 years who had recovered from COVID-19. The J gene is TRBJ2-7, the V gene TRBV27; TRBD2 matches at 9 bases. Material: peripheral blood. The CDR3 nucleotides are TGTGCCAGCAGTTCGTTAGCGGGAGTGAACGAGCAGTACTTC. Its protein is CASSSLAGVNEQYF.